The clone carrying this TCR beta chain was detected many times. Its antigen is as yet unknown. The sample originates from a study of CD8 T cells in ankylosing spondylitis. Study-wide results and caveats: Characteristic, it appeared, of ankylosing spondylitis blood was a TCR beta motif of eight highly homologous variants.

The CDR3 runs 15 residues. Trimming left V 4 bases short and J 4 bases short, with 12 bases between. The germline CDR1 and CDR2 sequences are KGHDR and SFDVKD. Each CDR3 protein is one row after TCRdb ran MiXCR on the 5' RACE reads. The sample has 400,000 to 450,000 distinct CDR3 sequences, 17% seen once; the top ten hold approximately 0.93%. The sample consisted of blood, either unsorted or a sorted T cell fraction (not recorded which). This clonotype was sampled from a male donor with ankylosing spondylitis. The gene calls are TRBV24-1 and TRBJ2-2, with D perhaps TRBD2 (6 bases). Here the CDR3 reads CATSDSGTVTGELFF. In DNA form, the CDR3 reads TGTGCCACCAGTGACTCCGGGACTGTCACCGGGGAGCTGTTTTTT.